This record covers a single T cell receptor (beta chain). These data belong to a study of T cell repertoires in cytomegalovirus infection. One entry per CDR3 protein, called by TCRdb with MiXCR from the reads. The table has hundreds of thousands of distinct CDR3 sequences, more than 20% seen once; the top ten hold approximately 8%. The TCR was taken from a human donor in good health (CMV status not recorded). Some clones in this sample may be carry-over from other donors' samples. The sample was CD8+ T cells from PBMCs.

The CDR3 DNA reads TGCGCCAGCAGCTTGACGCAGGAGCTAAACTACGAGCAGTACTTC. Amino acids: CASSLTQELNYEQYF. The chain joins TRBV5-1 to TRBJ2-7; D unclear. Deletions cut 1 base from V and 3 bases from J, with 14 bases between. Germline V gene data show CDR1 as SGHRS and CDR2 as YFSETQ. This CDR3 is 15 amino acids long. The whole variable domain, filled in from reference TRBV5-1 and TRBJ2-7, reads KAGVTQTPRYLIKTRGQQVTLSCSPISGHRSVSWYQQTPGQGLQFLFEYFSETQRNKGNFPGRFSGRQFSNSRSEMNVSTLELGDSALYLCASSLTQELNYEQYFGPGTRLTVT.